The rows below give T cell receptor beta chains drawn from one sample of a study of T cell repertoires in cytomegalovirus infection. Each CDR3 protein is one row after TCRdb ran MiXCR on the reads. Here the sample spans 150,000 to 200,000 distinct CDR3 sequences, roughly 14% being singletons. The sequenced sample consisted of PBMCs. The receptor set was obtained from a human donor in good health (CMV status not recorded). Some clones in this sample may be carry-over from other donors' samples. CDR3s leave out the opening cysteine and the closing phenylalanine or tryptophan. Each record gives: CDR3 protein, J gene, clone size, V gene. Size is stated for part of the rows, as once, few or many counts, or as a class when the clone is expanded.

cdr3_aa: ASSPDQGQAIVAH
j_call: TRBJ1-2
clone_size: few
v_call: TRBV5-4

cdr3_aa: ATSDRGSYEQY
j_call: TRBJ2-7
clone_size: .
v_call: TRBV24-1

cdr3_aa: ASTWGISSYNEQF
j_call: TRBJ2-1
clone_size: many
v_call: TRBV6-1

cdr3_aa: ASSLQGNGPQH
j_call: TRBJ1-5
clone_size: few
v_call: TRBV19

cdr3_aa: ASSPQGLRVHEQY
j_call: TRBJ2-7
clone_size: many
v_call: TRBV11-2

cdr3_aa: ASSSPPGSSYEQY
j_call: TRBJ2-7
clone_size: .
v_call: TRBV28

cdr3_aa: ASSPVAGAYNEQF
j_call: TRBJ2-1
clone_size: few
v_call: TRBV5-4

cdr3_aa: ASSEPGQPMNTEAF
j_call: TRBJ1-1
clone_size: .
v_call: TRBV5-4

cdr3_aa: ASSYRGGSSYEQY
j_call: TRBJ2-7
clone_size: many
v_call: TRBV7-6

cdr3_aa: ASSLSQGGPLRNQPQH
j_call: TRBJ1-5
clone_size: many
v_call: TRBV7-2

cdr3_aa: ASSSMTGPGANVLT
j_call: TRBJ2-6
clone_size: many
v_call: TRBV7-9

cdr3_aa: ASSQFGQGAHGYT
j_call: TRBJ1-2
clone_size: .
v_call: TRBV14

cdr3_aa: SVETYTDTQY
j_call: TRBJ2-3
clone_size: few
v_call: TRBV29-1

cdr3_aa: ASKSTEQF
j_call: TRBJ2-1
clone_size: .
v_call: TRBV28

cdr3_aa: SVPLQRNYGYT
j_call: TRBJ1-2
clone_size: once
v_call: TRBV29-1

cdr3_aa: ASSLPPPNTGELF
j_call: TRBJ2-2
clone_size: .
v_call: TRBV5-1

cdr3_aa: ASSSLGTGSTGANVLT
j_call: TRBJ2-6
clone_size: .
v_call: TRBV28

cdr3_aa: ASSHRGVKTEAF
j_call: TRBJ1-1
clone_size: many
v_call: TRBV28

cdr3_aa: ASRGTGFTEKLF
j_call: TRBJ1-4
clone_size: many
v_call: TRBV11-2

cdr3_aa: ASRGLWGGLNEQF
j_call: TRBJ2-1
clone_size: .
v_call: TRBV6-5

cdr3_aa: ASSPYGGPSYEQY
j_call: TRBJ2-7
clone_size: many
v_call: TRBV7-2

cdr3_aa: ASIRRVPSNQPQH
j_call: TRBJ1-5
clone_size: .
v_call: TRBV5-6

cdr3_aa: ASSLSGTNNSPLH
j_call: TRBJ1-6
clone_size: few
v_call: TRBV7-3

cdr3_aa: SARDLRDTEAF
j_call: TRBJ1-1
clone_size: few
v_call: TRBV20-1

cdr3_aa: SVLLAGGLETQY
j_call: TRBJ2-5
clone_size: few
v_call: TRBV29-1

cdr3_aa: ASSLGLSDPPEF
j_call: TRBJ2-1
clone_size: many
v_call: TRBV7-2

cdr3_aa: SATPLLGPNEQF
j_call: TRBJ2-1
clone_size: many
v_call: TRBV20-1

cdr3_aa: ASSPPMGVVYEQY
j_call: TRBJ2-7
clone_size: .
v_call: TRBV28

cdr3_aa: SAPTGNFYGYT
j_call: TRBJ1-2
clone_size: .
v_call: TRBV29-1

cdr3_aa: ASSLADREDQPQH
j_call: TRBJ1-5
clone_size: many
v_call: TRBV7-2

cdr3_aa: ASSHRARELF
j_call: TRBJ1-4
clone_size: many
v_call: TRBV14

cdr3_aa: ASTTTGERSYEQY
j_call: TRBJ2-7
clone_size: many
v_call: TRBV7-9